This T cell receptor beta chain was retrieved from a study of T cells in Graves' hyperthyroidism and ophthalmopathy. This clonotype was seen many times. What it recognizes is unknown. This CDR3 region has 15 residues. Germline V gene lookup returns CDR1 SGHTA and CDR2 FQGTGA. V was cut by 5 bases and J by 2 bases, with 10 bases left in between. Study-wide points: Using 13 V-J features, a model discriminated ophthalmopathy from stable hyperthyroidism.

TCR beta CDR3 regions were amplified from RNA. During a first-round RT-PCR of the TCR CDR3, the HTBI primer set was used. TCRdb reprocessed the multiplex PCR reads with MiXCR, giving one entry per CDR3 protein. This sample yields a few hundred thousand distinct CDR3 sequences, of which approximately 14% are seen a single time; around 20% belongs to the top ten. The sequenced material came from blood. This clonotype was sampled from a woman aged 25-40 years with Graves' ophthalmopathy. This chain connects TRBV7-3 to TRBJ2-6; no firm D call. This CDR3 is CASSRFPPGANVLTF. The CDR3 nucleotides read TGTGCCAGCAGCCGATTTCCCCCTGGGGCCAACGTCCTGACTTTC.